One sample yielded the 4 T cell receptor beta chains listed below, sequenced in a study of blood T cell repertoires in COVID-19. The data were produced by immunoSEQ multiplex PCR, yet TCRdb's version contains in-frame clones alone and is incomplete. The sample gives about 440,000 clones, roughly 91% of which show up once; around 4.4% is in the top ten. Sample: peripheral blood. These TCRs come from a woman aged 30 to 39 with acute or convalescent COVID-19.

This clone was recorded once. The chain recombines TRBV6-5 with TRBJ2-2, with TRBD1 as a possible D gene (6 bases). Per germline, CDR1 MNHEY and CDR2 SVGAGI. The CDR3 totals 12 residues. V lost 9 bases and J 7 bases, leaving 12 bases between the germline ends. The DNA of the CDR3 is TGTGCCAGTCAGGGGCGCGGCGGGGAGCTGTTTTTT. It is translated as CASQGRGGELFF.

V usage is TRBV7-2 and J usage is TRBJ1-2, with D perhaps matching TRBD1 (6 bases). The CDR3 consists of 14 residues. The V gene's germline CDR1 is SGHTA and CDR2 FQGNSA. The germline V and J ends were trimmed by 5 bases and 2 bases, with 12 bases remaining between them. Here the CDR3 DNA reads TGTGCCAGCAGCCCCGGAGGACAGAACTATGGCTACACCTTC. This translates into CASSPGGQNYGYTF.

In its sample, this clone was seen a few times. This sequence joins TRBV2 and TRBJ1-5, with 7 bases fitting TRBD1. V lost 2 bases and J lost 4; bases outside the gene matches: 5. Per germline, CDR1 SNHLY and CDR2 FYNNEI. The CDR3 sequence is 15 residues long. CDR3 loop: CASSEQGVYNQPQHF. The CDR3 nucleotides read TGTGCCAGCAGTGAACAGGGGGTTTATAATCAGCCCCAGCATTTT.

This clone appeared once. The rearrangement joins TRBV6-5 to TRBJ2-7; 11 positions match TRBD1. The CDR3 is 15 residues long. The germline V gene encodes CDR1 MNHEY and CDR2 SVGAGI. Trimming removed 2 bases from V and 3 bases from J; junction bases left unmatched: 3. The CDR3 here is CASSYGQGAFYEQYF. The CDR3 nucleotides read TGTGCCAGCAGTTACGGACAGGGGGCTTTCTACGAGCAGTACTTC.